The 20 T cell receptor beta chains below all came from one sample that was sequenced in a study of cytomegalovirus exposure and HLA in healthy donors. PCR employed 60 Vbeta and 13 Jbeta primers. This table comes from immunoSEQ multiplex PCR, and its TCRdb copy is limited to in-frame clones, with some not included. The sample lists more than 95,000 clones; around 75% were seen once. Source material: PBMCs. The source is a middle-aged man in good health and CMV-seronegative.

The chain joins TRBV30 to TRBJ1-2; TRBD1 matches at 12 bases. CDR3 length: 14 residues. Per the germline V gene, CDR1 is GTSNPN and CDR2 is SVGIG (reference sequence). The J segment lost 7 bases and the V segment lost 0 bases, leaving 3 bases of the junction unmatched. CDR3 sequence: CAWSVGQGAIGYTF. The CDR3 nucleotides read TGTGCCTGGAGTGTGGGACAGGGGGCTATTGGCTACACCTTC.

This sequence joins TRBV7-2 and TRBJ2-2, with 9 bases identical to TRBD1. V was pared by 3 bases and J by 6 bases, with 2 bases of the junction left unmatched. The germline V gene encodes CDR1 SGHTA and CDR2 FQGNSA. There are 14 residues in the CDR3. The CDR3 DNA reads TGTGCCAGCAGCTTGGGACAGGGTCCCGGGGAGCTGTTTTTT. Protein: CASSLGQGPGELFF.

In its sample, this clone is medium-sized. The sample has other DNA sequences that encode this CDR3 too. The V and J genes are TRBV14 and TRBJ1-3; D gene unclear. CDR1 is SGHDN and CDR2 is FVKESK in the germline V gene. V was cut by 0 bases and J by 4 bases, with 7 bases left in between. CDR3 length: 14 residues. CDR3 sequence: CASSQEGRGNTIYF. The CDR3 coding sequence is TGTGCCAGCAGCCAAGAAGGGAGAGGAAACACCATATATTTT. Variable domain in full (rest from reference TRBV14 and TRBJ1-3): EAGVTQFPSHSVIEKGQTVTLRCDPISGHDNLYWYRRVMGKEIKFLLHFVKESKQDESGMPNNRFLAERTGGTYSTLKVQPAELEDSGVYFCASSQEGRGNTIYFGEGSWLTVV.

The chain uses TRBV5-4 and TRBJ1-6, with TRBD1 as a possible D gene (5 bases). This CDR3 contains 15 residues. Germline V gene sequence: CDR1 SGHNT, CDR2 YYREEE (reference sequence). Trimming took 4 bases from V and 10 from J, leaving 18 bases between them. CDR3 nucleotide sequence: TGTGCCAGCAGCGTGATTAGAGGACAAGGATCACCCCTCCACTTT. It specifies CASSVIRGQGSPLHF.

The chain couples TRBV5-1 to TRBJ2-1, with a tentative D call TRBD1 (6 bases). V was trimmed by 4 bases and J by 0 bases, leaving 17 bases between them. The CDR3 contains 17 residues. The germline gives CDR1 SGHRS, CDR2 YFSETQ. In DNA, the CDR3 is TGCGCCAGCAGCCTTACAAAGGACAGTAGCTCCTACAATGAGCAGTTCTTC. This translates into CASSLTKDSSSYNEQFF.

The chain has TRBV5-5 and TRBJ2-7, with TRBD1 identical over 9 bases. Trimming removed 3 bases from V and 0 bases from J; junction bases left unmatched: 10. Per germline, CDR1 SGHKS and CDR2 YYEKEE (reference sequence). The CDR3 has 17 residues. CDR3 in amino acids: CASSSGLQGALSYEQYF. The CDR3 coding sequence is TGTGCCAGCAGCTCGGGACTACAGGGGGCCCTCTCCTACGAGCAGTACTTC.

The rearrangement links TRBV6-4 to TRBJ2-1, with 11 bases lining up with TRBD2. V lost 6 bases to trimming and J lost 8 bases; unmatched junction nucleotides: 9. This CDR3 has 15 residues. Looked up from germline, CDR1 is MRHNA and CDR2 is SNTAGT. The CDR3 nucleotides are TGTGCCAGCAGCGGGAGACTAGCGGGATCTGATGAGCAGTTCTTC. Translation gives CASSGRLAGSDEQFF.

The V call is TRBV5-1, the J call TRBJ2-7; 8 bases match TRBD2. From germline, CDR1 is SGHRS and CDR2 YFSETQ. CDR3 length: 15 residues. The J segment lost 6 bases and the V segment lost 0 bases, leaving 8 bases of the junction unmatched. The CDR3: CASSLVAGGEGEQYF. The CDR3 DNA sequence: TGCGCCAGCAGCTTGGTAGCCGGGGGGGAAGGCGAGCAGTACTTC.

This rearrangement joins TRBV6-5 to TRBJ2-7; no clear D gene. The germline CDR1 and CDR2 sequences are MNHEY and SVGAGI. V was cut by 5 bases and J by 2 bases, with 13 bases left in between. The CDR3 is made up of 14 amino acids. The CDR3 protein is CASSHRDTTYEQYF. The CDR3 DNA sequence: TGTGCCAGCAGTCATCGAGACACCACCTACGAGCAGTACTTC.

This clone occurred once. The rearrangement links TRBV5-1 to TRBJ2-1; tentative D call: TRBD1 (6 bases). V was cut by 6 bases and J by 1 base, with 17 bases left in between. The length of the CDR3 is 16 residues. Germline V CDR1 and CDR2: SGHRS, YFSETQ. The CDR3 nucleotides read TGCGCCAGCACCGATTTCCTACAGGGTTCCTACAATGAGCAGTTCTTC. Amino acids: CASTDFLQGSYNEQFF. The whole variable domain, remainder taken from reference TRBV5-1 and TRBJ2-1, is KAGVTQTPRYLIKTRGQQVTLSCSPISGHRSVSWYQQTPGQGLQFLFEYFSETQRNKGNFPGRFSGRQFSNSRSEMNVSTLELGDSALYLCASTDFLQGSYNEQFFGPGTRLTVL.

The V gene is TRBV7-9, the J gene TRBJ1-3; possible D gene TRBD1, 5 bases. The V end lost 1 base, the J end lost 4 bases, and 11 bases lay between the germline ends. Germline CDR1 is SEHNR and CDR2 is FQNEAQ (reference sequence). There are 15 residues in the CDR3. CDR3 region: CASSLEGRAGNTIYF. The CDR3 nucleotides are TGTGCCAGCAGCTTAGAAGGCAGGGCCGGAAACACCATATATTTT.

The chain uses TRBV6-1 and TRBJ1-2; the D is unclear. Trimming removed 3 bases at V and 3 bases at J, with 11 bases between. The CDR3 sequence is 14 residues long. The germline gives CDR1 MNHNS, CDR2 SASEGT. CDR3 protein: CASSDVGRDYGYTF. CDR3 in DNA: TGTGCCAGCAGTGATGTAGGGAGGGACTATGGCTACACCTTC.

The J gene is TRBJ1-2, the V gene TRBV28; D perhaps matches TRBD1 (6 bases). Trimming took off 3 bases at V and 5 bases at J, with 16 bases between the two ends. The CDR3 is 15 residues long. CDR1 and CDR2 from the germline V gene are MDHEN and SYDVKM. The CDR3 spells CASSFSTRGSYGYTF. In DNA, the CDR3 is TGTGCCAGCAGTTTCTCAACCAGGGGAAGTTATGGCTACACCTTC.

This clone was found once. The chain is built from TRBV4-1 and TRBJ2-7; D call uncertain. Germline CDR1 reads MGHRA; CDR2 reads YSYEKL. Deletions cut 4 bases from V and 0 bases from J, with 10 bases between. This CDR3 spans 14 amino acids. The CDR3 nucleotides are TGCGCCAGCAGCCCTGGAGCGAGCTCCTACGAGCAGTACTTC. Translated, it gives CASSPGASSYEQYF.

This clone was recorded only once. J is TRBJ1-6 and V is TRBV4-1, with a tentative D call TRBD1 (5 bases). Per the germline V gene, CDR1 is MGHRA and CDR2 is YSYEKL. Trimming left V 2 bases short and J 6 bases short, with 11 bases between. The CDR3 loop spans 15 amino acids. The CDR3 loop reads CASSQFRQTNSPLHF. The CDR3, as DNA: TGCGCCAGCAGCCAATTCAGACAGACTAATTCACCCCTCCACTTT.

This clone was detected once. This chain links TRBV7-2 with TRBJ2-7, with TRBD2 as a possible D gene (6 bases). The CDR3 consists of 14 residues. V lost 5 bases, J lost 0 bases, and 11 bases lay in between. Germline V gene data show CDR1 as SGHTA and CDR2 as FQGNSA. CDR3 sequence reads: CASSIPGVSYEQYF. The CDR3 coding sequence is TGTGCCAGCAGCATCCCGGGGGTCTCCTACGAGCAGTACTTC.

The gene calls are TRBV28 and TRBJ2-1; 8 nucleotides match TRBD2. The CDR3 runs to 15 residues. Germline CDR1 is MDHEN and CDR2 is SYDVKM. Trimming removed 2 bases from V and 8 bases from J; junction bases left unmatched: 8. The CDR3 bases are TGTGCCAGCAGTTTAGTCGGGGGGGGCGGGGATGAGCAGTTCTTC. Translated, it gives CASSLVGGGGDEQFF.

This chain joins TRBV5-1 and TRBJ1-2; possibly TRBD1 for D (6 bases). Trimming removed 1 base at V and 5 bases at J, with 24 bases between. CDR3 size: 18 residues. CDR1 SGHRS and CDR2 YFSETQ come from the germline V gene. The chain's CDR3 is CASSLLAAGARIGYGYTF. The DNA of the CDR3 is TGCGCCAGCAGCTTGTTGGCGGCAGGGGCCCGGATCGGATATGGCTACACCTTC.

The chain is built from TRBV27 and TRBJ1-2; TRBD1 aligns across 9 bases. The V gene's germline CDR1 is MNHEY and CDR2 SMNVEV (reference sequence). V lost 5 bases and J lost 5; bases outside the gene matches: 9. The CDR3 length is 15 residues. This CDR3 reads CASSANRGRDYGYTF. The CDR3, as DNA: TGTGCCAGCAGTGCCAACAGGGGGCGCGATTATGGCTACACCTTC.

Comments on this clone: Other nucleotide sequences from this sample produce the same CDR3. The DNA of the CDR3 is TGTGCCAGCAGTTTATTGGGCGCCTACGAGCAGTACTTC. Amino acids: CASSLLGAYEQYF. V and J are TRBV27 and TRBJ2-7; no definite D call. The germline V and J ends were trimmed by 1 base and 2 bases, with 6 bases remaining between them. CDR1 and CDR2 from the germline V gene are MNHEY and SMNVEV (reference sequence). CDR3 length: 13 residues.